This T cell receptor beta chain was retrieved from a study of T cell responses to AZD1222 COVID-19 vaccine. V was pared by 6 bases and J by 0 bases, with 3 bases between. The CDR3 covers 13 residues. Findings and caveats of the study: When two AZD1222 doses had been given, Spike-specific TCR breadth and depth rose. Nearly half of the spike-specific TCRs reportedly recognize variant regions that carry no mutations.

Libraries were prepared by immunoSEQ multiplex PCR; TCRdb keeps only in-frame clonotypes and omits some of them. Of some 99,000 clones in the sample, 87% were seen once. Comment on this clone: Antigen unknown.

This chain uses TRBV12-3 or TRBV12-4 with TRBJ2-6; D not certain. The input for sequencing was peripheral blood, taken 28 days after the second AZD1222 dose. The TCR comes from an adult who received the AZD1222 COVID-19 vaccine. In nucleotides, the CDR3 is TGTGCCAGCAGCCTCTCTGGGGCCAACGTCCTGACTTTC. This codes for CASSLSGANVLTF.